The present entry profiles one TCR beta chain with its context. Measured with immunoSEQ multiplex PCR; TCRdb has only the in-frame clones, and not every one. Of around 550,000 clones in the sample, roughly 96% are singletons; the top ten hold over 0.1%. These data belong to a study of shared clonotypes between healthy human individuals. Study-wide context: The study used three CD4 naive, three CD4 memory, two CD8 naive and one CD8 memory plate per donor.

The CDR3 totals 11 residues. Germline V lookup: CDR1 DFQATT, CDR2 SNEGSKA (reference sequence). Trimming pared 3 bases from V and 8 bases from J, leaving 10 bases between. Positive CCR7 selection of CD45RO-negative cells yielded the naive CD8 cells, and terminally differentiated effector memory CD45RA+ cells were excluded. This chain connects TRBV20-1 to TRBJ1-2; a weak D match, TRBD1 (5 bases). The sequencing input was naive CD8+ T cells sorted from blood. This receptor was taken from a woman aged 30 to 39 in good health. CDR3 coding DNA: TGCAGTGCTAGCGGGGGGGACGGCTACACCTTC. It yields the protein CSASGGDGYTF.